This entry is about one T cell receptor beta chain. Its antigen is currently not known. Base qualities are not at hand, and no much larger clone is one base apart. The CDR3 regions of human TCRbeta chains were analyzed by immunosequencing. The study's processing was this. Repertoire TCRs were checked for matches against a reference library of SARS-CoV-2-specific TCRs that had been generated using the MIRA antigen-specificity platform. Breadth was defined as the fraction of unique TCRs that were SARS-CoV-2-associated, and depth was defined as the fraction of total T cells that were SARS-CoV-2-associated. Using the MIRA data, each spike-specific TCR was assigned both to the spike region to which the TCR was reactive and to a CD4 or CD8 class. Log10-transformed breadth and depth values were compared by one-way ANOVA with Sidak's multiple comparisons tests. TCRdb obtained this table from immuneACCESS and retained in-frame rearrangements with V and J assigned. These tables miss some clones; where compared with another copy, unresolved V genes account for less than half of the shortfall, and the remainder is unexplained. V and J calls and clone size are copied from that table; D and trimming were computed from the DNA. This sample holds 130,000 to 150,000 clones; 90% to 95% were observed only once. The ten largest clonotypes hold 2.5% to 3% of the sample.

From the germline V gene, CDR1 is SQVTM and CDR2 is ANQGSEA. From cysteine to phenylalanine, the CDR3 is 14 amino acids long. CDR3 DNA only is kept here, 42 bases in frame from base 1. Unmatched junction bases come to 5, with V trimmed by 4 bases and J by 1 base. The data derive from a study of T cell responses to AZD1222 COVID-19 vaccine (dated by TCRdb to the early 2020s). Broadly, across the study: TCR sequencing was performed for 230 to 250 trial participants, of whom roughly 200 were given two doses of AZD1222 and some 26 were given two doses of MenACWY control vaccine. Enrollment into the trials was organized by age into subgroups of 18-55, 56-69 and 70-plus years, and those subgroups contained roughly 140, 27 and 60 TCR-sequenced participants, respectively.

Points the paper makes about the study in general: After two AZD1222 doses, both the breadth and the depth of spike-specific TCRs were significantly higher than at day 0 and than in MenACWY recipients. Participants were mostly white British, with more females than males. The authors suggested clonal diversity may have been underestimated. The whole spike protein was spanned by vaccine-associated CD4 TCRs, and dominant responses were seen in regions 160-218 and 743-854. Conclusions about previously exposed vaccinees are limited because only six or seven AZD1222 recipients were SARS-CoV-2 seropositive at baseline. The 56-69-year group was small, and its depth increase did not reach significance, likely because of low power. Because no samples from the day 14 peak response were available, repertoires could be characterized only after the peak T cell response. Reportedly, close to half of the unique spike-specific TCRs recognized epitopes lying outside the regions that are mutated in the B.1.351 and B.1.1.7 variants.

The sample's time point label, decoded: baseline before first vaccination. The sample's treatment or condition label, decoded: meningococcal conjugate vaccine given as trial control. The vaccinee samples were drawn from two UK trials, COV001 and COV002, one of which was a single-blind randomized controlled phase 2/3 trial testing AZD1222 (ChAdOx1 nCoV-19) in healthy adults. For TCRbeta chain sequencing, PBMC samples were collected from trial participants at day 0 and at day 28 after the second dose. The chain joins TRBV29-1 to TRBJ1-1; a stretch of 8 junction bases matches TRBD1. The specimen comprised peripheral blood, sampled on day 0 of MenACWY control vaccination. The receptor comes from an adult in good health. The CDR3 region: CSVASGTGNTEAFF. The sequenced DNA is TGCAGCGTTGCCTCCGGGACAGGGAACACTGAAGCTTTCTTT.